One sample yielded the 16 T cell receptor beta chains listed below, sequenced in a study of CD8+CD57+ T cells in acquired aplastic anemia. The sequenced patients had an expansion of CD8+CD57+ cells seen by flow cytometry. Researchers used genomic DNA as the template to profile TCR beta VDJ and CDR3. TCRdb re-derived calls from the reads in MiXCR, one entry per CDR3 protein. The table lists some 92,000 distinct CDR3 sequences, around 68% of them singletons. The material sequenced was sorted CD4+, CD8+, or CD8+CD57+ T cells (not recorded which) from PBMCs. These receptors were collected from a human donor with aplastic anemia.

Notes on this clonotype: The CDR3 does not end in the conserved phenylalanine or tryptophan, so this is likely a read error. CDR3 nucleotide sequence: TGTGCCAGCAGCTTAACCACGGCTGGCACAGATACGCAGTATTCT. As protein: CASSLTTAGTDTQYS. The chain joins TRBV7-8 to TRBJ2-3; D ambiguous. Germline CDR1 reads SGHVS; CDR2 reads FQNEAQ. CDR3 length: 15 amino acids. V lost 2 bases and J 1 base, leaving 10 bases between the germline ends.

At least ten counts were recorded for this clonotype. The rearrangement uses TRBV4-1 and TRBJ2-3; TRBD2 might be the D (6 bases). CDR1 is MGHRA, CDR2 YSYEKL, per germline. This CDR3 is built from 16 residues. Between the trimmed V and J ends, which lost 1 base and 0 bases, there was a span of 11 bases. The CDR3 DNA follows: TGCGCCAGCAGCCAAGTCCGGGAGACTAGCACAGATACGCAGTATTTT. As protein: CASSQVRETSTDTQYF.

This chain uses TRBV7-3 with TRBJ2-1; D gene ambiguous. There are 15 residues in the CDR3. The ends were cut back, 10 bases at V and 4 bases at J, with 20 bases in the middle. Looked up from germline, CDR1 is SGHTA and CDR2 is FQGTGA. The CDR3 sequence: CATKCPFGFYNEQFF. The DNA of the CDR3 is TGTGCCACCAAGTGTCCCTTCGGCTTTTACAATGAGCAGTTCTTC.

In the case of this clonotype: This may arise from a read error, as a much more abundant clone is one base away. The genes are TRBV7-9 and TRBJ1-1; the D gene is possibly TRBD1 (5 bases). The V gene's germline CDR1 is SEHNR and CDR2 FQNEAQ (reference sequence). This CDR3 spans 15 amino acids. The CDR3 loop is CAGSLAAGLDTEAFF. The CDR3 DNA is TGTGCCGGCAGCTTAGCGGCAGGGTTGGACACTGAAGCTTTCTTT.

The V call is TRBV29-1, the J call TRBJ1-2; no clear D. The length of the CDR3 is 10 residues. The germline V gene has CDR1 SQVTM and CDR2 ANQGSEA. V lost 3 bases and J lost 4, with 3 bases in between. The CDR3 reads CSVESYGYTF. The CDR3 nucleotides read TGCAGCGTTGAGAGCTATGGCTACACCTTC.

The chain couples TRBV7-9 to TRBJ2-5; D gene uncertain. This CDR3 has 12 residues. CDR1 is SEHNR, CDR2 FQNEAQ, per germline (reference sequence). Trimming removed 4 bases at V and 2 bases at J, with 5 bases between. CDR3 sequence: CASSSFQETQYF. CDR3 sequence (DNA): TGTGCCAGCAGCTCATTTCAAGAGACCCAGTACTTC.

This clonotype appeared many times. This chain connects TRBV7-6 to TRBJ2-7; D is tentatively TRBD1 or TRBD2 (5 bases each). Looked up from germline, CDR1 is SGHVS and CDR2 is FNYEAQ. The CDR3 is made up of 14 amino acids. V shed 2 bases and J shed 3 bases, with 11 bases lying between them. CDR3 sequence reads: CASSLRDLDYEQYF. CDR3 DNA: TGTGCCAGCAGCTTACGGGACCTAGACTACGAGCAGTACTTC. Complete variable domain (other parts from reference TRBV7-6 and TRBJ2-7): GAGVSQSPRYKVTKRGQDVALRCDPISGHVSLYWYRQALGQGPEFLTYFNYEAQQDKSGLPNDRFSAERPEGSISTLTIQRTEQRDSAMYRCASSLRDLDYEQYFGPGTRLTVT.

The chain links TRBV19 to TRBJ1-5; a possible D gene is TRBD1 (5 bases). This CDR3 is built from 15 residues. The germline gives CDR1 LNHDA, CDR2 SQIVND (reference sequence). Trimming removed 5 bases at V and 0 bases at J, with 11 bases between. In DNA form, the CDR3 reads TGTGCCAGTAGTGCCTCAGGGTATAGCAATCAGCCCCAGCATTTT. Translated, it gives CASSASGYSNQPQHF.

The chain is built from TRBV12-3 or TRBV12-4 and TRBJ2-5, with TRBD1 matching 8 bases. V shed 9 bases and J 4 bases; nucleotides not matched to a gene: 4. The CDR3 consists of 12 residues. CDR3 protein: CASQGAGETQYF. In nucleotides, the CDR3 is TGTGCCAGTCAGGGGGCAGGAGAGACCCAGTACTTC.

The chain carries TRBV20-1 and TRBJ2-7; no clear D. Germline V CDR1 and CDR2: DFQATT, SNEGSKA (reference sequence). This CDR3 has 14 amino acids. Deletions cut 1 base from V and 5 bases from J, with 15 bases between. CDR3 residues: CSARGHLGGDEQYF. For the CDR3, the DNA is TGCAGTGCTAGAGGACATTTAGGTGGAGACGAGCAGTACTTC.

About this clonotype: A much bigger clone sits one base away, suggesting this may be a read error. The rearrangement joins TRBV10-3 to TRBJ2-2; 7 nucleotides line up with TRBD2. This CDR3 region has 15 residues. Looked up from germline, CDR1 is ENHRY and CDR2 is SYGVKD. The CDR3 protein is CATSTVSGNTGELSF. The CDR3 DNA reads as TGTGCCACCTCGACGGTCAGCGGGAACACCGGGGAGCTGTCTTTT.

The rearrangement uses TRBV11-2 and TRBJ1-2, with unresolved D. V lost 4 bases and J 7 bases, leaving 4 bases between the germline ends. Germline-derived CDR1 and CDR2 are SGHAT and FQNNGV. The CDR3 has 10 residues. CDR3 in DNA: TGTGCCAGCAGCTCACTTGGCTACACCTTC. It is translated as CASSSLGYTF.

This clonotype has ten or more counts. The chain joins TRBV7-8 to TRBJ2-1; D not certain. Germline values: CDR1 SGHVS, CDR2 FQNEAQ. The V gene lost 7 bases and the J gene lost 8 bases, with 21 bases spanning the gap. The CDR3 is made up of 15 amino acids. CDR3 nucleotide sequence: TGTGCCAGCATTTTCCGGCCTTCGATGATCTATGAGCAGTTCTTC. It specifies CASIFRPSMIYEQFF.

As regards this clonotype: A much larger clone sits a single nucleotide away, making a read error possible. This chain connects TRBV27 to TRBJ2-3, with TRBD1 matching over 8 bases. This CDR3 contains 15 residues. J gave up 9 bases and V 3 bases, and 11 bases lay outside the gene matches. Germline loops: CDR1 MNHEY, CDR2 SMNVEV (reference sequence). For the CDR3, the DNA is TGTGCCAGCAGTTTGGCGGGACAGGCGGTGGACACGCAGTATTTT. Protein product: CASSLAGQAVDTQYF.

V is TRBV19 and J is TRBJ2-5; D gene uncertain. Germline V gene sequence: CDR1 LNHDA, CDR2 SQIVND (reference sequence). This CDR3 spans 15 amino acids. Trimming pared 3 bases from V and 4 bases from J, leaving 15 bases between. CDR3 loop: CASSISSIGGETQYF. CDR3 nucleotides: TGTGCCAGTAGTATCTCGTCCATAGGTGGAGAGACCCAGTACTTC. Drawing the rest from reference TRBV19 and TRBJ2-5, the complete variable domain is DGGITQSPKYLFRKEGQNVTLSCEQNLNHDAMYWYRQDPGQGLRLIYYSQIVNDFQKGDIAEGYSVSREKKESFPLTVTSAQKNPTAFYLCASSISSIGGETQYFGPGTRLLVL.

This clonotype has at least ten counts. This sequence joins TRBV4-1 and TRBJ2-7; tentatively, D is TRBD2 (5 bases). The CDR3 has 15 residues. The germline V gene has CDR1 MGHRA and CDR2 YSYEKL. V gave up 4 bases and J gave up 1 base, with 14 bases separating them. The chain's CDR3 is CASSPTDGLSYEQYF. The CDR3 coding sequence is TGCGCCAGCAGCCCAACGGACGGACTGTCCTACGAGCAGTACTTC.